This T cell receptor (beta chain) came from a study of immune heterogeneity within non-small cell lung tumors. The table lists this clonotype with many counts. TCR beta CDR3 amplification used multiplex PCR with 32 V and 13 J primers. TCRdb analysed the multiplex PCR reads with MiXCR anew, one entry per CDR3 protein. The repertoire holds approximately 9,700 distinct CDR3 sequences, around 27% seen once, with 25% to 30% in the top ten. Samples each supplied about 600 ng of bulk tumor genomic DNA as template. Collection of several biopsies per primary tumor, spaced far apart, took place during surgery. Patients went through curative surgery, and their non-small cell lung cancer was untreated and newly diagnosed. Sequencing was done on a sample of lung tumor tissue. The TCR originated in a woman aged 45 to 65 with non-small cell lung cancer.

CDR3 amino acids: CASSFINEKLFF. For the CDR3, the DNA is TGTGCCAGCAGTTTTATAAATGAAAAACTGTTTTTT. The chain is built from TRBV12-3 or TRBV12-4 and TRBJ1-4; D is unresolved. The V and J ends lost 3 bases and 5 bases respectively, with 4 bases between them. The CDR3 runs 12 residues.